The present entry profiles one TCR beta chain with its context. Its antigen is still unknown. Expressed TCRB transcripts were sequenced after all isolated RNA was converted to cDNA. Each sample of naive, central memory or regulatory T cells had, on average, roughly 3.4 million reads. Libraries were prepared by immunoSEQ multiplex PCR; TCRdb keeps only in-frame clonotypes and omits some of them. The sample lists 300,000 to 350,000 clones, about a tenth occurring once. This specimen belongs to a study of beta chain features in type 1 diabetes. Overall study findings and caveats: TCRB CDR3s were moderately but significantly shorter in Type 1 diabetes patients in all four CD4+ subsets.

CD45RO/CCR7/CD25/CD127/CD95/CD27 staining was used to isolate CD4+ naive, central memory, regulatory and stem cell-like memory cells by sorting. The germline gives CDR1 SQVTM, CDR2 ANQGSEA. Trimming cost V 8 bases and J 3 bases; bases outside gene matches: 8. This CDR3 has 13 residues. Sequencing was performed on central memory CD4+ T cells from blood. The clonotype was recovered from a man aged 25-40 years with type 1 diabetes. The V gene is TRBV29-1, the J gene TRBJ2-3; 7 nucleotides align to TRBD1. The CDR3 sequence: CSTLTGSTDTQYF. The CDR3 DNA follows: TGCAGCACCCTGACAGGGTCAACAGATACGCAGTATTTT.